A single sample is the source of the 19 T cell receptor beta chains below, sequenced in a study of blood T cell repertoires in COVID-19 (dated by TCRdb to 2020 to 2021). The method was the immunoSEQ multiplex PCR assay. In its TCRdb copy, this immuneACCESS table keeps in-frame sequences only and misses some clones. Where compared with another copy, unresolved V genes explain less than half of these, and the others have no known cause. Within this sample are approximately 380,000 clones, with 88% of them counted one time only. The top ten constitute more than 0.95% of the sample. Sequencing was performed on PBMCs or T cells enriched from blood (not recorded which). These receptors all come from a woman younger than 30 who had recovered from COVID-19.

This clone was seen a single time. CDR3 coding DNA: TGTGCCAGCAGCCCCCATTACAGGGGGAACACTGAAGCTTTCTTT. Residues: CASSPHYRGNTEAFF. The J gene is TRBJ1-1, the V gene TRBV6-2 or TRBV6-3, with TRBD1 matching over 7 bases. J gave up 1 base and V 6 bases, and 8 bases lay outside the gene matches. The CDR3 spans 15 residues. The germline V gene has CDR1 MNHEY and CDR2 SVGEGT.

This sequence joins TRBV7-9 and TRBJ2-2; 7 bases fit TRBD2. The CDR3 is made up of 17 amino acids. After removal of 5 bases from V and 2 bases from J, the junction contained 11 bases not matched to a gene. CDR1 SEHNR and CDR2 FQNEAQ come from the germline V gene (reference sequence). The CDR3 loop reads CASSHSRAGENTGELFF. In DNA form, the CDR3 reads TGTGCCAGCAGCCACTCCCGTGCGGGGGAAAACACCGGGGAGCTGTTTTTT.

The rearrangement uses TRBV19 and TRBJ2-5; D is unclear. CDR3 size: 13 residues. Looked up from germline, CDR1 is LNHDA and CDR2 is SQIVND (reference sequence). Between the trimmed V and J ends, which lost 5 bases and 2 bases, there was a span of 9 bases. CDR3 DNA: TGTGCCAGTAGTGTAACAGCTCAAGAGACCCAGTACTTC. Its translation: CASSVTAQETQYF.

Here the CDR3 reads CASSIQGARSEKLFF. CDR3 DNA: TGTGCCAGCAGTATCCAGGGGGCTAGAAGCGAAAAACTGTTTTTT. The chain couples TRBV5-8 to TRBJ1-4; TRBD1 matches at 8 bases. Germline lookup yields CDR1 SGHTS and CDR2 YDEGEE. After removal of 5 bases from V and 8 bases from J, the junction contained 11 bases not matched to a gene. This CDR3 has 15 residues.

The chain carries TRBV10-2 and TRBJ2-7; 7 nucleotides align to TRBD2. This CDR3 contains 18 residues. Germline V CDR1 and CDR2: WSHSY, SAAADI. V shed 10 bases and J 2 bases; nucleotides not matched to a gene: 23. CDR3 region: CAIGTGRTAKSDTYEQYF. For the CDR3, the DNA is TGCGCCATCGGAACCGGGAGGACCGCTAAAAGTGATACCTACGAGCAGTACTTC.

Here the CDR3 reads CASSSTGQETQYF. The CDR3 region has the DNA TGTGCCAGCAGCTCCACCGGCCAAGAGACCCAGTACTTC. The chain joins TRBV7-3 to TRBJ2-5; D gene ambiguous. Trimming stripped 4 bases from V and 1 base from J, with 7 bases between. The length of the CDR3 is 13 residues. Looked up from germline, CDR1 is SGHTA and CDR2 is FQGTGA.

Regarding this clone: Other DNA sequences in this sample translate to the same CDR3. V is TRBV19 and J is TRBJ1-5, with TRBD1 matching over 8 bases. The CDR3 extends over 14 amino acids. In germline, CDR1 is LNHDA, CDR2 SQIVND (reference sequence). V shed 6 bases, J shed 2 bases, and the junction held 3 bases outside the gene matches. The CDR3 sequence is CASSPTGGNQPQHF. The CDR3 DNA sequence: TGTGCCAGTAGCCCGACAGGGGGCAATCAGCCCCAGCATTTT.

V usage is TRBV29-1 and J usage is TRBJ1-4; D is unresolved. Germline values: CDR1 SQVTM, CDR2 ANQGSEA. The V and J ends lost 3 bases and 0 bases respectively, with 8 bases between them. The CDR3 spans 14 residues. As DNA, the CDR3 is TGCAGCGTTGATTGGAGGGCAACTAATGAAAAACTGTTTTTT. Its protein product is CSVDWRATNEKLFF.

This clone was seen more than once but under ten times. This rearrangement joins TRBV3-1 (or the pseudogene TRBV3-2) to TRBJ1-2; no reliable D call. The CDR3 totals 12 residues. V was shortened by 4 bases and J by 4 bases, with 7 bases between the two germline ends. Germline loops: CDR1 LGHDT, CDR2 YNNKEL (reference sequence). The CDR3 region has the DNA TGTGCCAGCAGCCTCGGTCTCTATGGCTACACCTTC. Translation gives CASSLGLYGYTF.

Written as DNA, the CDR3 is TGTGCCAGCATTCAGGGAGGACATGGCTACACCTTC. Its protein product is CASIQGGHGYTF. This chain joins TRBV2 and TRBJ1-2; a possible D gene is TRBD1 (5 bases). The CDR3 runs to 12 residues. The V gene lost 7 bases and the J gene lost 6 bases, with 12 bases spanning the gap. Germline V gene data show CDR1 as SNHLY and CDR2 as FYNNEI.

This chain links TRBV3-1 (or the pseudogene TRBV3-2) with TRBJ1-3; 10 nucleotides match TRBD1. This CDR3 is built from 16 residues. Germline CDR1 is LGHDT and CDR2 is YNNKEL (reference sequence). The V and J ends lost 4 bases and 9 bases, in that order; junction bases with no gene match: 12. The CDR3 loop reads CASSPLFRDRGGTIYF. CDR3 nucleotides: TGTGCCAGCAGCCCGCTTTTCCGGGACAGGGGAGGCACCATATATTTT.

This chain uses TRBV5-1 with TRBJ1-1; 9 nucleotides line up with TRBD1. V lost 4 bases, J lost 3 bases, and 7 bases stayed unmatched. CDR3 size: 15 residues. The germline CDR1 and CDR2 sequences are SGHRS and YFSETQ. As DNA, the CDR3 is TGCGCCAGCAGCCCAAACAGGGGGCTGGACACTGAAGCTTTCTTT. It yields the protein CASSPNRGLDTEAFF.

The genes are TRBV4-1 and TRBJ1-4; 7 positions match TRBD1. The J segment lost 5 bases and the V segment lost 0 bases, leaving 9 bases of the junction unmatched. The germline V gene encodes CDR1 MGHRA and CDR2 YSYEKL. This CDR3 has 17 amino acids. CDR3 region: CASSQESGQLINEKLFF. CDR3 nucleotide sequence: TGCGCCAGCAGCCAAGAATCGGGACAGCTGATCAATGAAAAACTGTTTTTT.

The chain joins TRBV7-3 to TRBJ2-3; 9 bases line up with TRBD2. Germline CDR1 and CDR2: SGHTA and FQGTGA. After removal of 3 bases from V and 3 bases from J, the junction contained 1 base not matched to a gene. CDR3 length: 14 residues. Here the CDR3 DNA reads TGTGCCAGCAGCTTCGGACTAGCGACAGATACGCAGTATTTT. This codes for CASSFGLATDTQYF.

This chain uses TRBV7-2 with TRBJ2-2; 9 bases align to TRBD2. V trimming: 5 bases; J trimming: 5 bases; junction bases outside the gene matches: 9. Per germline, CDR1 SGHTA and CDR2 FQGNSA. The CDR3 extends over 16 amino acids. The CDR3 region has the DNA TGTGCCAGCAGCCAGCGACCGGGACTAGCAACCGGGGAGCTGTTTTTT. Its translation is CASSQRPGLATGELFF.

The chain couples TRBV21-1 to TRBJ1-1; the table assigns TRBD1, which was not confirmed against the DNA. TRBV21-1 is a pseudogene segment. The CDR3 contains 13 residues. Here the CDR3 reads CASSRGLNTEAFF. The CDR3 region has the DNA TGTGCCAGCAGCAGGGGGCTGAACACTGAAGCTTTCTTT.

CDR3 nucleotide sequence: TGCAGCGTTGGGTCCCCGAATCCTGTCGGGGGCTACACCTTC. Translated, it gives CSVGSPNPVGGYTF. V usage is TRBV29-1 and J usage is TRBJ1-2; D gene uncertain. The CDR3 is made up of 14 amino acids. The germline V gene has CDR1 SQVTM and CDR2 ANQGSEA. V was trimmed by 4 bases and J by 8 bases, leaving 20 bases between them.

The rearrangement joins TRBV19 to TRBJ2-7, with 12 bases identical to TRBD2. CDR1 and CDR2 from the germline V gene are LNHDA and SQIVND (reference sequence). The CDR3 contains 15 residues. Trimming cost V 0 bases and J 7 bases; bases outside gene matches: 4. As DNA, the CDR3 is TGTGCCAGTAGTATAGAAGTGACTAGCGGGGGAGAGCAGTACTTC. Its translation is CASSIEVTSGGEQYF.

This clone was found a few times. This chain uses TRBV6-5 with TRBJ1-3, with D hard to call. The V and J ends lost 0 bases and 8 bases respectively, with 11 bases between them. CDR1 MNHEY and CDR2 SVGAGI come from the germline V gene. The CDR3 runs to 14 residues. This CDR3 is CASSYSRLPDTIYF. CDR3 nucleotides: TGTGCCAGCAGTTACTCAAGACTGCCTGACACCATATATTTT.